This T cell receptor (beta chain) was found in a study of blood T cell repertoires in COVID-19. In this sample, this clone turned up once. Some clones are missing from TCRdb's copy, which holds only in-frame ones; the method was immunoSEQ multiplex PCR. Altogether around 90,000 clones are present, about four fifths being singletons, with the ten largest covering about 20%. This CDR3 is built from 14 residues. CDR1 ENHRY and CDR2 SYGVKD come from the germline V gene. V was clipped by 6 bases and J by 6 bases; unmatched bases: 7. The material sequenced was peripheral blood. This receptor was taken from a human donor in a cohort sampled during active COVID-19. V gene TRBV10-3 combines with J gene TRBJ1-1, with 10 bases fitting TRBD1. The CDR3 DNA reads as TGTGCCATCAGAGAGACAGGGGGCTTGGCTGAAGCTTTCTTT. It is translated as CAIRETGGLAEAFF.